These 29 T cell receptor beta chains came from one sample sequenced in a study of T cell responses to AZD1222 COVID-19 vaccine (TCRdb year 2021). The library was prepared using the immunoSEQ multiplex PCR assay. Here the immuneACCESS table is served through TCRdb, limited to in-frame sequences with V and J called. Missing clones are a known gap in these copies; in checked studies unresolved V genes cover under half, and the rest lacks a known reason. The sample data list fewer than 130,000 clones, and 85% to 90% of these were observed just once. The ten largest clonotypes hold about 15% of the sample. In light of the paper, this sample's time point label describes: about 28 days (+/-7) after the second vaccine dose. This sample comprised peripheral blood, obtained 28 days after the second AZD1222 dose. All receptors derive from an adult who received the AZD1222 COVID-19 vaccine.

This chain joins TRBV11-3 and TRBJ2-5; D gene uncertain. The V end lost 2 bases, the J end lost 7 bases, and 14 bases lay between the germline ends. Germline CDR1 reads SGHNT; CDR2 reads YENEEA. This CDR3 has 14 amino acids. The CDR3 here is CASSLSAVTATQYF. CDR3 coding DNA: TGTGCCAGCAGCTTATCCGCTGTCACCGCGACCCAGTACTTC.

This chain connects TRBV5-5 to TRBJ2-1; 7 nucleotides match TRBD1. V trimming: 5 bases; J trimming: 2 bases; junction bases outside the gene matches: 13. CDR3 length: 17 residues. The germline CDR1 and CDR2 sequences are SGHKS and YYEKEE (reference sequence). Written as DNA, the CDR3 is TGTGCCAGCAGTAGACAGGGTCAATTCCGAACCTACAATGAGCAGTTCTTC. Protein sequence: CASSRQGQFRTYNEQFF.

In its sample, this clone was seen once. The chain recombines TRBV19 with TRBJ1-2; no reliable D call. This CDR3 contains 13 residues. Trimming pared 2 bases from V and 8 bases from J, leaving 12 bases between. The V gene's germline CDR1 is LNHDA and CDR2 SQIVND (reference sequence). This CDR3 is CASSISGGKGYTF. DNA for the CDR3: TGTGCCAGTAGTATATCGGGAGGGAAGGGCTACACCTTC.

The chain is built from TRBV2 and TRBJ1-1; TRBD1 might be the D (5 bases). Per the germline V gene, CDR1 is SNHLY and CDR2 is FYNNEI. V lost 8 bases and J 1 base, leaving 11 bases between the germline ends. This CDR3 comprises 13 residues. CDR3 amino acids: CASQTEENTEAFF. The CDR3, as DNA: TGTGCCAGCCAGACAGAGGAGAACACTGAAGCTTTCTTT.

The chain couples TRBV4-1 to TRBJ2-7; 9 nucleotides match TRBD2. The ends lost 0 bases at V and 4 bases at J; junction bases unmatched: 4. From germline, CDR1 is MGHRA and CDR2 YSYEKL. This CDR3 region has 15 residues. The CDR3 coding sequence is TGCGCCAGCAGCCAAGATCGCGGGAGGGCGTACGAGCAGTACTTC. This encodes CASSQDRGRAYEQYF.

The CDR3: CASSLGAGEQYF. Written as DNA, the CDR3 is TGTGCCAGCAGCTTGGGGGCCGGAGAGCAGTACTTC. The chain combines TRBV5-6 with TRBJ2-7, with no clear D. The CDR3 is 12 residues long. The germline V gene encodes CDR1 SGHDT and CDR2 YYEEEE. V shed 0 bases and J shed 7 bases, with 8 bases lying between them.

The chain combines TRBV19 with TRBJ1-2; no clear D. The CDR3 loop spans 16 amino acids. V lost 3 bases, J lost 2 bases, and 16 bases lay in between. Per the germline V gene, CDR1 is LNHDA and CDR2 is SQIVND (reference sequence). The CDR3 loop is CASSISGRGINYGYTF. Here the CDR3 DNA reads TGTGCCAGTAGTATCTCCGGACGAGGCATAAACTATGGCTACACCTTC.

The chain uses TRBV5-4 and TRBJ1-2; 9 bases map to TRBD1. This CDR3 contains 15 residues. The V gene's germline CDR1 is SGHNT and CDR2 YYREEE (reference sequence). The junction had 9 bases not matched to a gene; V was cut back by 5 bases and J by 4 bases. As DNA, the CDR3 is TGTGCCAGCAGGCACCGGGACAGGGAGACCTATGGCTACACCTTC. It translates to CASRHRDRETYGYTF.

This clone was seen a single time. V gene TRBV10-3 combines with J gene TRBJ1-2, with 7 bases identical to TRBD1. The germline gives CDR1 ENHRY, CDR2 SYGVKD. Trimming took 8 bases from V and 4 from J; bases not matched to a gene: 4. The CDR3 runs 12 residues. The CDR3 region is CAISRDSYGYTF. The CDR3 nucleotides read TGTGCCATCTCTCGGGACAGCTATGGCTACACCTTC.

The rearrangement uses TRBV4-1 and TRBJ2-1, with D tentatively TRBD1 (5 bases). Trimming took 3 bases from V and 4 from J, leaving 19 bases between them. The CDR3 is 17 amino acids. Germline-derived CDR1 and CDR2 are MGHRA and YSYEKL. The CDR3 DNA reads TGCGCCAGCAGCCATCTATTGGGGCGAGGACGTTACAATGAGCAGTTCTTC. Translating gives CASSHLLGRGRYNEQFF.

The chain is built from TRBV21-1 and TRBJ2-7; the table's D gene call, TRBD2, was not cross checked with the DNA. TRBV21-1 is deemed a pseudogene. This CDR3 is 15 amino acids long. In nucleotides, the CDR3 is TGTGCCAGCAGCTCCCCGGGTATCCCCGTACACGAGCAGTACTTC. Translating it yields CASSSPGIPVHEQYF.

This clone has only one observation. The chain is built from TRBV29-1 and TRBJ2-3; 8 positions match TRBD2. The germline V gene has CDR1 SQVTM and CDR2 ANQGSEA. The CDR3 spans 12 residues. The trim removed 6 bases at V and 5 bases at J, leaving 4 bases unmatched. DNA for the CDR3: TGCAGCGTGACTAGCGCGGGAGATACGCAGTATTTT. Its protein is CSVTSAGDTQYF.

V is TRBV18 and J is TRBJ2-4, with 7 bases matching TRBD1. Germline V lookup: CDR1 KGHSH, CDR2 LQKENI. V gave up 3 bases and J gave up 7 bases; unmatched junction bases: 3. This CDR3 contains 13 residues. The DNA of the CDR3 is TGTGCCAGCTCACCCCCGACAGGGAACATTCAGTACTTC. The encoded protein is CASSPPTGNIQYF.

The chain links TRBV6-2 or TRBV6-3 to TRBJ2-1, with 10 bases fitting TRBD1. This CDR3 contains 16 residues. The germline CDR1 and CDR2 sequences are MNHEY and SVGEGT. V shed 6 bases, J shed 3 bases, and the junction held 8 bases outside the gene matches. CDR3 in amino acids: CASSPAGTGDYNEQFF. CDR3 bases: TGTGCCAGCAGCCCGGCCGGGACAGGGGACTACAATGAGCAGTTCTTC.

This chain links TRBV27 with TRBJ2-4, with TRBD2 matching 7 bases. Germline V gene lookup returns CDR1 MNHEY and CDR2 SMNVEV (reference sequence). The ends lost 11 bases at V and 6 bases at J; junction bases unmatched: 13. The CDR3 is 14 amino acids. CDR3 loop: CASRGGASGNIQYF. The CDR3 region has the DNA TGTGCCTCGCGGGGAGGGGCGAGCGGAAACATTCAGTACTTC.

The rearrangement links TRBV9 to TRBJ1-2; no clear D gene. The ends were cut back, 3 bases at V and 6 bases at J, with 12 bases in the middle. Germline CDR1 is SGDLS and CDR2 is YYNGEE. The CDR3 consists of 13 residues. The CDR3 reads CASSGTGVDGYTF. The CDR3 DNA follows: TGTGCCAGCAGCGGAACCGGTGTGGATGGCTACACCTTC.

The chain employs TRBV7-9 and TRBJ2-3; D unresolved. V gave up 4 bases and J gave up 6 bases, with 5 bases separating them. The CDR3 spans 11 residues. In germline, CDR1 is SEHNR, CDR2 FQNEAQ (reference sequence). CDR3 bases: TGTGCCAGCAGCTATGAGGATACGCAGTATTTT. Protein product: CASSYEDTQYF.

The chain has TRBV2 and TRBJ1-2, with D unclear. CDR1 and CDR2 from the germline V gene are SNHLY and FYNNEI. Trimming left V 4 bases short and J 1 base short, with 10 bases between. The CDR3 is 14 amino acids. CDR3: CASSASQINYGYTF. In DNA, the CDR3 is TGTGCCAGCAGTGCCTCCCAGATTAACTATGGCTACACCTTC.

The chain has TRBV5-6 and TRBJ1-5, with D possibly matching TRBD1 (6 bases). CDR1 SGHDT and CDR2 YYEEEE come from the germline V gene. Trimming took off 4 bases at V and 1 base at J, with 15 bases between the two ends. CDR3 length equals 16 residues. The CDR3 nucleotides read TGTGCCAGCAGCCAGACAGGTTTCCAGAGCAATCAGCCCCAGCATTTT. This codes for CASSQTGFQSNQPQHF.

This clone was counted a single time. The chain has TRBV5-1 and TRBJ2-7; D unclear. The V and J ends lost 1 base and 3 bases respectively, with 2 bases between them. The CDR3 length is 11 residues. Germline CDR1 is SGHRS and CDR2 is YFSETQ. CDR3 DNA sequence: TGCGCCAGCAGCTTGCACTACGAGCAGTACTTC. This gives the protein CASSLHYEQYF.

The chain has TRBV19 and TRBJ1-5; 10 positions agree with TRBD1. CDR1 LNHDA and CDR2 SQIVND come from the germline V gene (reference sequence). The CDR3 has 15 residues. J gave up 4 bases and V 7 bases, and 7 bases lay outside the gene matches. CDR3 coding DNA: TGTGCCAGTACCCCGACAGGGGGCGTAAATCAGCCCCAGCATTTT. Its protein product is CASTPTGGVNQPQHF.

CDR3 coding DNA: TGTGCCAGCAGCCGGCGGACAGGGGGCGATGAGCAGTTCTTC. Protein sequence: CASSRRTGGDEQFF. The chain carries TRBV21-1 and TRBJ2-1; the listed D gene, TRBD1, was not tested against the DNA. TRBV21-1 is labeled a pseudogene. CDR3 length equals 14 residues.

The chain is built from TRBV28 and TRBJ1-5, with unresolved D. CDR1 and CDR2 (germline): MDHEN, SYDVKM. The V gene lost 5 bases and the J gene lost 11 bases, with 16 bases spanning the gap. This CDR3 has 13 amino acids. The CDR3 region has the DNA TGTGCCAGCAGTGAGGTCCCAGCGGGAGCCCAGCATTTT. Translating it yields CASSEVPAGAQHF. Based on the CDR3 plus reference TRBV28 and TRBJ1-5, the full variable domain is DVKVTQSSRYLVKRTGEKVFLECVQDMDHENMFWYRQDPGLGLRLIYFSYDVKMKEKGDIPEGYSVSREKKERFSLILESASTNQTSMYLCASSEVPAGAQHFGDGTRLSIL.

The table lists this clone with a few counts. This chain uses TRBV19 with TRBJ2-5; TRBD1 or TRBD2 may be the D gene (6 bases each). The length of the CDR3 is 18 residues. CDR1 is LNHDA, CDR2 SQIVND, per germline (reference sequence). V lost 5 bases and J lost 2, with 24 bases in between. The CDR3 DNA reads TGTGCCAGTAGTGCCCGACATCAGGGGCAGGGAGGTCAAGAGACCCAGTACTTC. It is translated as CASSARHQGQGGQETQYF.

This chain links TRBV2 with TRBJ1-1; the D is unclear. Trimming took off 8 bases at V and 0 bases at J, with 22 bases between the two ends. The length of the CDR3 is 17 residues. Germline V gene lookup returns CDR1 SNHLY and CDR2 FYNNEI. CDR3 nucleotide sequence: TGTGCCAGCTTTTGGACTACTGACGATCTGATGAACACTGAAGCTTTCTTT. This gives the protein CASFWTTDDLMNTEAFF.

This chain uses TRBV28 with TRBJ1-2; 8 bases are a match to TRBD1. Per germline, CDR1 MDHEN and CDR2 SYDVKM. This CDR3 region has 14 residues. Trimming removed 7 bases from V and 8 bases from J; junction bases left unmatched: 12. The CDR3 here is CASTLSLGQGGYTF. CDR3 sequence (DNA): TGTGCCAGCACTCTATCCCTTGGACAGGGCGGCTACACCTTC.

This chain uses TRBV19 with TRBJ2-3; 13 positions agree with TRBD2. Per the germline V gene, CDR1 is LNHDA and CDR2 is SQIVND (reference sequence). CDR3 length: 16 residues. The J segment lost 3 bases and the V segment lost 5 bases, leaving 5 bases of the junction unmatched. CDR3: CASSPRTSGGTDTQYF. In nucleotides, the CDR3 is TGTGCCAGTAGTCCGCGGACTAGCGGGGGTACAGATACGCAGTATTTT.

The rearrangement joins TRBV6-2 or TRBV6-3 to TRBJ2-1; D may be TRBD2 (6 bases). The CDR3 is 15 amino acids. The germline gives CDR1 MNHEY, CDR2 SVGEGT. Trimming cost V 3 bases and J 2 bases, with 11 bases left between them. DNA of the CDR3: TGTGCCAGCAGTTATCTAGCGCTCACCTACAATGAGCAGTTCTTC. It yields the protein CASSYLALTYNEQFF.

This rearrangement joins TRBV24-1 to TRBJ1-1, with D uncertain. The germline V and J ends were trimmed by 9 bases and 3 bases, with 13 bases remaining between them. The CDR3 extends over 13 amino acids. The germline V gene encodes CDR1 KGHDR and CDR2 SFDVKD. The CDR3 DNA sequence: TGTGCCACCCCCCAGCGCGGACACACTGAAGCTTTCTTT. It specifies CATPQRGHTEAFF.